The 25 T cell receptor beta chains below were found in one sample sequenced in a study of blood T cells in healthy people across ages. It was with a sample-barcoded 5' primer and a J-beta primer mix that a second PCR of about 6 to 11 cycles was run. A single record per CDR3 protein comes from TCRdb applying MiXCR to the 5' RACE reads. The table has about 1.4 million distinct CDR3 sequences, around 55% seen once; the top ten hold roughly 6.3%. The source material was blood. These receptors were collected from a man aged 18 to 30 in good health.

The V gene is TRBV7-9, the J gene TRBJ1-1; D is perhaps TRBD1 (5 bases). Trimming removed 4 bases from V and 1 base from J, with 13 bases in between. Germline V gene lookup returns CDR1 SEHNR and CDR2 FQNEAQ (reference sequence). The CDR3 extends over 15 amino acids. Here the CDR3 reads CASSSAGPTNTEAFF. Here the CDR3 DNA reads TGTGCCAGCAGCTCCGCGGGACCCACGAACACTGAAGCTTTCTTT.

The table lists this clonotype with a few counts. J is TRBJ2-1 and V is TRBV28, with D maybe TRBD2 (6 bases). V lost 6 bases, J lost 9 bases, and 18 bases lay in between. The CDR3 sequence is 14 residues long. The germline gives CDR1 MDHEN, CDR2 SYDVKM. CDR3 in DNA: TGTGCCAGCAGCAAAACTCCACTAGCCCCTGAGCAGTTCTTC. It translates to CASSKTPLAPEQFF.

Here the CDR3 reads CASSSTITGAYYEQYF. The CDR3 DNA reads as TGTGCCAGCAGCTCCACTATAACGGGGGCATACTACGAGCAGTACTTC. The rearrangement joins TRBV7-2 to TRBJ2-7; D assignment may be TRBD1 or TRBD2 (6 bases each). Germline V gene sequence: CDR1 SGHTA, CDR2 FQGNSA. V lost 4 bases, J lost 3 bases, and 19 bases lay in between. The CDR3 length is 16 residues. The variable domain in full, completed from reference TRBV7-2 and TRBJ2-7, reads GAGVSQSPSNKVTEKGKDVELRCDPISGHTALYWYRQSLGQGLEFLIYFQGNSAPDKSGLPSDRFSAERTGGSVSTLTIQRTQQEDSAVYLCASSSTITGAYYEQYFGPGTRLTVT.

This clonotype was seen at least ten times. The chain joins TRBV29-1 to TRBJ2-3; 7 bases align to TRBD1. The V segment lost 7 bases and the J segment 2 bases; nucleotides outside the gene matches: 3. CDR3 size: 12 residues. From germline, CDR1 is SQVTM and CDR2 ANQGSEA. CDR3 sequence (DNA): TGCAGCGCGGGGACAGACACAGATACGCAGTATTTT. Translation: CSAGTDTDTQYF.

The rearrangement links TRBV15 to TRBJ2-7, with 7 bases aligning to TRBD1. Unmatched junction bases numbered 8, after V lost 4 bases and J lost 5 bases. Germline V gives CDR1 LNHNV, CDR2 YYDKDF (reference sequence). The CDR3 spans 14 residues. The CDR3: CATSMRQGLHEQYF. The CDR3 coding sequence is TGTGCCACCAGCATGCGACAGGGATTACACGAGCAGTACTTC.

The J gene is TRBJ1-6, the V gene TRBV11-2; 9 nucleotides line up with TRBD1. The CDR3 is 18 amino acids. V dropped 1 base and J dropped 4; count of bases not matched to a gene: 8. Germline V gene sequence: CDR1 SGHAT, CDR2 FQNNGV. The CDR3 nucleotides are TGTGCCAGCAGCTTAGGGGGGCTCGGACAGGGGTATAATTCACCCCTCCACTTT. As protein: CASSLGGLGQGYNSPLHF.

The V and J genes are TRBV25-1 and TRBJ2-2; the match to TRBD1 covers 9 bases. The CDR3 spans 17 residues. The V segment lost 4 bases and the J segment 0 bases; nucleotides outside the gene matches: 6. Per the germline V gene, CDR1 is MGHDK and CDR2 is SYGVNS. This chain's CDR3 is CASSAAGDRANTGELFF. DNA for the CDR3: TGTGCCAGCAGTGCCGCGGGGGACAGGGCGAACACCGGGGAGCTGTTTTTT.

This chain uses TRBV7-2 with TRBJ1-2, with 10 nucleotides matching TRBD1. This CDR3 has 16 residues. J lost 5 bases, V lost 4 bases, and 10 bases had no gene match. Germline-derived CDR1 and CDR2 are SGHTA and FQGNSA. The CDR3 coding sequence is TGTGCCAGCAGCTCTCCTGGGACAGGGGAGAGTTATGGCTACACCTTC. Translated, it gives CASSSPGTGESYGYTF.

In nucleotides, the CDR3 is TGTGCCAGCAGTTTGCAGACGGGTGGGACTGAAGCTTTCTTT. Translation gives CASSLQTGGTEAFF. The J gene is TRBJ1-1, the V gene TRBV6-5; no reliable D call. The germline CDR1 and CDR2 sequences are MNHEY and SVGAGI. CDR3 length: 14 residues. Trimming removed 4 bases from V and 5 bases from J, with 14 bases in between.

CDR3 sequence: CASSFSTSEDTQYF. The CDR3, as DNA: TGCGCCAGCAGCTTTAGCACTAGCGAAGATACGCAGTATTTT. The gene calls are TRBV5-1 and TRBJ2-3, with 7 nucleotides matching TRBD2. The V gene end was trimmed by 2 bases and the J gene end by 5 bases; junction bases not matched to a gene: 5. The CDR3 runs 14 residues. Germline V gene data show CDR1 as SGHRS and CDR2 as YFSETQ.

The genes are TRBV20-1 and TRBJ2-1, with 8 bases aligning to TRBD2. The J call may be mistaken, given a closer DNA end match to TRBJ2-7. Germline CDR1 and CDR2: DFQATT and SNEGSKA (reference sequence). The CDR3 is 18 residues long. The DNA for the CDR3 is TGCAGTGCTAGAGATCCGCTCAATTGGACTAGCTCCTACAATGAGCAGTACTTC. It codes for CSARDPLNWTSSYNEQYF.

The chain employs TRBV4-1 and TRBJ2-7; D not resolved. Germline CDR1 MGHRA, CDR2 YSYEKL. Trimming left V 0 bases short and J 2 bases short, with 8 bases between. CDR3 size: 14 residues. This CDR3 is CASSQEQQTYEQYF. DNA of the CDR3: TGCGCCAGCAGCCAAGAGCAACAAACCTACGAGCAGTACTTC.

This clonotype was seen only once. This chain uses TRBV2 with TRBJ2-7; 11 bases fit TRBD2. The J call may not be correct, given that the DNA end is closer to TRBJ2-5. CDR1 and CDR2 from the germline V gene are SNHLY and FYNNEI. CDR3 size: 16 residues. CDR3 sequence reads: CASSELGASGRETQYF. The CDR3 DNA reads TGTGCCAGCAGTGAACTGGGGGCTAGCGGGAGGGAGACCCAGTACTTC.

This clonotype turned up a few times. The chain employs TRBV5-1 and TRBJ1-2, with D possibly matching TRBD1 (5 bases). The V gene's germline CDR1 is SGHRS and CDR2 YFSETQ. V gave up 0 bases and J gave up 10 bases, with 19 bases separating them. This CDR3 contains 15 residues. The CDR3 loop reads CASSLDYRAGRDYTF. CDR3 DNA sequence: TGCGCCAGCAGCTTGGATTATCGGGCAGGGCGAGACTACACCTTC.

The CDR3 sequence: CASSPNGTPRGGYTF. The CDR3 DNA is TGCGCCAGCAGCCCAAACGGGACTCCCCGTGGTGGCTACACCTTC. This chain uses TRBV5-1 with TRBJ1-2; a weak D match, TRBD1 (5 bases). The CDR3 sequence is 15 residues long. Germline V gene sequence: CDR1 SGHRS, CDR2 YFSETQ. With 4 bases removed from V and 7 bases from J, the gap between germline ends came to 20 bases.

The V call is TRBV15, the J call TRBJ1-4, with D possibly TRBD1 on 5 matching bases. Germline V gene sequence: CDR1 LNHNV, CDR2 YYDKDF (reference sequence). The CDR3 is 14 residues long. The germline V and J ends were trimmed by 7 bases and 1 base, with 10 bases remaining between them. The CDR3 spells CATNLGGTNEKLFF. DNA for the CDR3: TGTGCCACCAATCTGGGGGGAACTAATGAAAAACTGTTTTTT.

The V gene is TRBV29-1, the J gene TRBJ1-2, with a possible D match to TRBD1 (5 bases). In germline, CDR1 is SQVTM, CDR2 ANQGSEA. This CDR3 region has 13 residues. V lost 1 base and J lost 4, with 10 bases in between. The CDR3: CSVEVGGVYGYTF. The CDR3 DNA is TGCAGCGTTGAAGTCGGGGGAGTCTATGGCTACACCTTC. Using reference TRBV29-1 and TRBJ1-2 for the parts outside the CDR3, the full variable domain is SAVISQKPSRDICQRGTSLTIQCQVDSQVTMMFWYRQQPGQSLTLIATANQGSEATYESGFVIDKFPISRPNLTFSTLTVSNMSPEDSSIYLCSVEVGGVYGYTFGSGTRLTVV.

The table lists this clonotype with a few counts. The CDR3 reads CASSRIRAGSSYNEQFF. In DNA form, the CDR3 reads TGCGCCAGCAGCCGGATCAGAGCGGGAAGCTCCTACAATGAGCAGTTCTTC. The chain is built from TRBV4-1 and TRBJ2-1; TRBD2 matches at 7 bases. The V gene end was trimmed by 4 bases and the J gene end by 0 bases; junction bases not matched to a gene: 9. The CDR3 consists of 17 residues. Per germline, CDR1 MGHRA and CDR2 YSYEKL.

Here the CDR3 DNA reads TGCAGCGTGGGATTGGACAGTACCGAAAAACTGTTTTTT. Residues: CSVGLDSTEKLFF. The chain recombines TRBV29-1 with TRBJ1-4; tentative D call: TRBD1 (6 bases). This CDR3 has 13 amino acids. Trimming cost V 6 bases and J 8 bases, with 16 bases left between them. Germline V CDR1 and CDR2: SQVTM, ANQGSEA.

The chain couples TRBV14 to TRBJ2-7; no firm D call. The length of the CDR3 is 14 residues. Germline CDR1 reads SGHDN; CDR2 reads FVKESK. Trimming left V 3 bases short and J 2 bases short, with 11 bases between. This CDR3 is CASSHMDPTYEQYF. The CDR3 DNA reads TGTGCCAGCAGCCATATGGACCCGACCTACGAGCAGTACTTC.

This clonotype was observed a few times. V usage is TRBV29-1 and J usage is TRBJ2-4; D is ambiguous. Germline V gene lookup returns CDR1 SQVTM and CDR2 ANQGSEA. Trimming shortened V by 3 bases and J by 4 bases, and 7 bases separated the two germline ends. This CDR3 has 12 amino acids. CDR3: CSVDVGKNIQYF. CDR3 sequence (DNA): TGCAGCGTTGATGTGGGGAAAAACATTCAGTACTTC.

This sequence joins TRBV29-1 and TRBJ2-1; D is unclear. Trimming took 8 bases from V and 4 from J, leaving 24 bases between them. CDR3 length: 16 amino acids. The V gene's germline CDR1 is SQVTM and CDR2 ANQGSEA. The CDR3 nucleotides are TGCAGCTTCGACCCCATATCTGACTTCTTATACAATGAGCAGTTCTTC. Its protein is CSFDPISDFLYNEQFF.

The rearrangement joins TRBV4-2 to TRBJ1-2; possibly TRBD1 for D (5 bases). The CDR3 is made up of 16 amino acids. V was trimmed by 3 bases and J by 6 bases, leaving 20 bases between them. The germline gives CDR1 LGHNA, CDR2 YNFKEQ. This CDR3 reads CASSHRAKGYFDGYTF. The CDR3 nucleotides are TGTGCCAGCAGCCATCGGGCCAAGGGGTACTTCGATGGCTACACCTTC.

CDR3 protein: CASSLERAAGSTEAFF. In nucleotides, the CDR3 is TGTGCCAGCAGTTTAGAAAGGGCGGCGGGAAGCACTGAAGCTTTCTTT. This chain uses TRBV28 with TRBJ1-1; no clear D gene. This CDR3 has 16 residues. In germline, CDR1 is MDHEN, CDR2 SYDVKM. V was pared by 2 bases and J by 4 bases, with 17 bases between.

The chain carries TRBV25-1 and TRBJ2-1; D might be TRBD2 (6 bases). V was pared by 6 bases and J by 9 bases, with 12 bases between. Germline CDR1 MGHDK, CDR2 SYGVNS. The length of the CDR3 is 12 residues. In nucleotides, the CDR3 is TGTGCCAGCAGACCTAGCGCGGCTGAGCAGTTCTTC. The encoded protein is CASRPSAAEQFF.